The 6 T cell receptor beta chains in this list originate from one sample, sequenced in a study of blood T cell repertoires in COVID-19. Assay: immunoSEQ multiplex PCR; the TCRdb copy retains only in-frame clones and omits some. This table has hundreds of thousands of clones, roughly 90% appearing once. The sequencing input was peripheral blood. These receptors were taken from a middle-aged man with acute or convalescent COVID-19.

V usage is TRBV4-1 and J usage is TRBJ2-7, with a weak D call TRBD2 (6 bases). CDR1 is MGHRA, CDR2 YSYEKL, per germline. CDR3 length: 16 residues. The V end was cut by 5 bases, the J end by 0 bases, with 17 bases between. The CDR3 DNA reads as TGCGCCAGCAGCGCGGGACTTGCCAAACGCTCCTACGAGCAGTACTTC. The encoded protein is CASSAGLAKRSYEQYF.

This clone has a handful of counts. The rearrangement joins TRBV7-8 to TRBJ1-6; 8 positions match TRBD1. With V trimmed by 5 bases and J by 5 bases, 2 bases remained unmatched. CDR1 SGHVS and CDR2 FQNEAQ come from the germline V gene. CDR3 size: 14 residues. CDR3 bases: TGTGCCAGCAGCCAGGGACAGGATAATTCACCCCTCCACTTT. The encoded protein is CASSQGQDNSPLHF.

The J gene is TRBJ2-7, the V gene TRBV30; D gene unclear. Trimming removed 6 bases at V and 5 bases at J, with 8 bases between. CDR1 and CDR2 from the germline V gene are GTSNPN and SVGIG (reference sequence). The CDR3 is 10 residues long. In nucleotides, the CDR3 is TGTGCCTGCTCCGAGGACGAGCAGTACTTC. Protein: CACSEDEQYF.

The rearrangement uses TRBV12-3 or TRBV12-4 and TRBJ1-6, with TRBD1 identical over 8 bases. The V segment lost 3 bases and the J segment 14 bases; nucleotides outside the gene matches: 6. CDR3 length equals 13 residues. The CDR3 DNA sequence: TGTGCCAGCAGTTTCGGACAGGGTGAGGCCCTCCACTTT. Translation: CASSFGQGEALHF.

The V gene is TRBV21-1, the J gene TRBJ2-2; TRBD1 is the table's D call, not checked against the DNA. TRBV21-1 is given as a pseudogene. The CDR3 spans 16 residues. CDR3 amino acids: CASVKRQGNWTGELFF. CDR3 in DNA: TGTGCCAGCGTGAAACGACAGGGCAACTGGACCGGGGAGCTGTTTTTT.

This rearrangement joins TRBV9 to TRBJ1-3; D gene ambiguous. Germline values: CDR1 SGDLS, CDR2 YYNGEE. Trimming left V 2 bases short and J 4 bases short, with 16 bases between. The CDR3 is 16 amino acids. The CDR3 is CASSVAPGQAGNTIYF. The CDR3, as DNA: TGTGCCAGCAGCGTCGCGCCCGGTCAAGCAGGAAACACCATATATTTT.